The T cell receptor (beta chain) described here comes from a study of T cells in Graves' hyperthyroidism and ophthalmopathy. Study in general: Pretreatment peripheral blood was obtained at initial diagnosis. Study outcomes and limitations: Blood held most thyroid clonotypes expanded above 0.001 frequency. Using 13 V-J features, a model discriminated ophthalmopathy from stable hyperthyroidism.

There were TCR beta CDR3 regions amplified from RNA transcripts. TCR CDR3 underwent first-round RT-PCR with the HTBI primer set. TCRdb reanalysed the multiplex PCR reads using MiXCR and keeps one entry per CDR3 protein. This table holds 500,000 to 550,000 distinct CDR3 sequences, roughly 20% found once. CDR1 is MDHEN, CDR2 SYDVKM, per germline. The V segment lost 3 bases and the J segment 5 bases; nucleotides outside the gene matches: 10. The length of the CDR3 is 16 residues. This clonotype has more than one count but fewer than ten. The antigen is not known. This receptor was identified in a young man with Graves' hyperthyroidism. The J gene is TRBJ2-4, the V gene TRBV28, with 7 bases that match TRBD2. Sequencing used blood. The DNA of the CDR3 is TGTGCCAGCAGTTTCGCGGGCCTTGGACTAGAAAACATTCAGTACTTC. Protein sequence: CASSFAGLGLENIQYF.